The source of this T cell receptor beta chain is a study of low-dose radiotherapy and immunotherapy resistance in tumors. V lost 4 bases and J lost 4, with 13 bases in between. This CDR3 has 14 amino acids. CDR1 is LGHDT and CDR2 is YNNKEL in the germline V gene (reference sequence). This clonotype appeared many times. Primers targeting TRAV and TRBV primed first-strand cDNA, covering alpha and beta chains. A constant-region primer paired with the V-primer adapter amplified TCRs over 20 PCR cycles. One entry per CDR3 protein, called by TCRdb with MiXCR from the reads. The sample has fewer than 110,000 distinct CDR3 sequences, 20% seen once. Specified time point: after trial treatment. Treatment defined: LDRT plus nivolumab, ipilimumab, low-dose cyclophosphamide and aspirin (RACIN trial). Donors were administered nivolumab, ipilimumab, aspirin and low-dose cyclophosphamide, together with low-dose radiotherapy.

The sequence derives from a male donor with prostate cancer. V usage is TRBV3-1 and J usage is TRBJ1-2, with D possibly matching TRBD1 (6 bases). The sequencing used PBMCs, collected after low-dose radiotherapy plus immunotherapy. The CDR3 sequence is CASSPPDSLYGYTF. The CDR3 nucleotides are TGTGCCAGCAGCCCGCCGGACAGCCTCTATGGCTACACCTTC.